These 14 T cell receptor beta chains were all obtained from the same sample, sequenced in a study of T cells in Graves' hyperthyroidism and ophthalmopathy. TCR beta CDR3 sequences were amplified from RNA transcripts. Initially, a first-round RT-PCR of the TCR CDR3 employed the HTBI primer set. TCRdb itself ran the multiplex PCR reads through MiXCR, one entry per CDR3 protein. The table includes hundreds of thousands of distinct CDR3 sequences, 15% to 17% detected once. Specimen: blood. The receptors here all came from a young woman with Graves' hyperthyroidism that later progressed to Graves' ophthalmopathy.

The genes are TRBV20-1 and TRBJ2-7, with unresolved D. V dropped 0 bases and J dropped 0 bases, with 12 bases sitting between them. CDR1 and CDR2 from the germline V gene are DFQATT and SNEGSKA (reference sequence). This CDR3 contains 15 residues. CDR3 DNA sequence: TGCAGTGCTAGAGATCTGGGTACTTCCTCCTACGAGCAGTACTTC. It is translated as CSARDLGTSSYEQYF.

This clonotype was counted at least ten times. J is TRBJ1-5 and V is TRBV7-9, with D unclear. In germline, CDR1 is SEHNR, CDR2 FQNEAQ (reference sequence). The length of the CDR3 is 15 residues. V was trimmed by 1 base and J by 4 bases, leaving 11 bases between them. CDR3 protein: CASSLVWERNQPQHF. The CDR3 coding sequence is TGTGCCAGCAGCTTAGTATGGGAACGGAATCAGCCCCAGCATTTT.

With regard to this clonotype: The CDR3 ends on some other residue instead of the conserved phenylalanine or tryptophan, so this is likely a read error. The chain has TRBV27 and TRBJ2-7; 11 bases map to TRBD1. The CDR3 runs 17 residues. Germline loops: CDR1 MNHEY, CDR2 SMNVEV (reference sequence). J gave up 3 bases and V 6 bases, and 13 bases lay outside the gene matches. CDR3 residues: CASSPSLGTGGVYEQYS. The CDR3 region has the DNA TGTGCCAGCAGCCCGAGCCTGGGGACAGGGGGTGTCTACGAGCAGTACTCC.

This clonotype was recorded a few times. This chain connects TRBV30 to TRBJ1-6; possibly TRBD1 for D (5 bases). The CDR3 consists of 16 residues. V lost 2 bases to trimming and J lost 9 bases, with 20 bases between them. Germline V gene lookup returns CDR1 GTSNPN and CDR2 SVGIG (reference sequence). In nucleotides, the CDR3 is TGTGCCTGGAGTCGTTCGGGGGATCCAGGTGGTTCACCCCTCCACTTT. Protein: CAWSRSGDPGGSPLHF. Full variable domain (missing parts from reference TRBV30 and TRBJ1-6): SQTIHQWPATLVQPVGSPLSLECTVEGTSNPNLYWYRQAAGRGLQLLFYSVGIGQISSEVPQNLSASRPQDRQFILSSKKLLLSDSGFYLCAWSRSGDPGGSPLHFGNGTRLTVT.

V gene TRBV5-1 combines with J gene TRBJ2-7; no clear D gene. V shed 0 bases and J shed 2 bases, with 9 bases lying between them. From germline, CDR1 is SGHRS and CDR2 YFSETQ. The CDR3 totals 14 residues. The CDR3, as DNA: TGCGCCAGCAGCTTGGAACAGTTGGCCTACGAGCAGTACTTC. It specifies CASSLEQLAYEQYF.

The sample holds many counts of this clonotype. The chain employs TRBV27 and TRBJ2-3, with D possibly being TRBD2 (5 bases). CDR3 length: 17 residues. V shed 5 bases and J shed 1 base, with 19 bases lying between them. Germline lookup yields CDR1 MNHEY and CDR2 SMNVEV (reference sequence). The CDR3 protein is CASSLKKSGEGTDTQYF. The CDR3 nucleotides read TGTGCCAGCAGTCTCAAAAAAAGCGGTGAAGGCACAGATACGCAGTATTTT.

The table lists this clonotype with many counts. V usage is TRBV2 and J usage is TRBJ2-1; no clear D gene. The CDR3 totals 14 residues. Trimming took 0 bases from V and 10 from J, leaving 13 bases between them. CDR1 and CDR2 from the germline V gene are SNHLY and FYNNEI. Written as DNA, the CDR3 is TGTGCCAGCAGTGAAGCGCTTCAACGGACCGAGCAGTTCTTC. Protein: CASSEALQRTEQFF.

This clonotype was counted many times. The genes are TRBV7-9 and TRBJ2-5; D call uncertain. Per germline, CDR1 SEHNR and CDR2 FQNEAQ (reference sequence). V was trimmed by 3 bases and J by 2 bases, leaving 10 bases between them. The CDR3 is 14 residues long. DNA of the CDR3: TGTGCCAGCAGCTTTAAGGGCAGACAAGAGACCCAGTACTTC. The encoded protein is CASSFKGRQETQYF. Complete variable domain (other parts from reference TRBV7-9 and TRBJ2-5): DTGVSQNPRHKITKRGQNVTFRCDPISEHNRLYWYRQTLGQGPEFLTYFQNEAQLEKSRLLSDRFSAERPKGSFSTLEIQRTEQGDSAMYLCASSFKGRQETQYFGPGTRLLVL.

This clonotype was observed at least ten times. Written as DNA, the CDR3 is TGCAGTGCCAGCCCAATAGGTTCGAACACTGAAGCTTTCTTT. This sequence encodes CSASPIGSNTEAFF. The chain recombines TRBV20-1 with TRBJ1-1; no clear D. CDR1 DFQATT and CDR2 SNEGSKA come from the germline V gene (reference sequence). The V gene lost 6 bases and the J gene lost 1 base, with 15 bases spanning the gap. This CDR3 spans 14 amino acids.

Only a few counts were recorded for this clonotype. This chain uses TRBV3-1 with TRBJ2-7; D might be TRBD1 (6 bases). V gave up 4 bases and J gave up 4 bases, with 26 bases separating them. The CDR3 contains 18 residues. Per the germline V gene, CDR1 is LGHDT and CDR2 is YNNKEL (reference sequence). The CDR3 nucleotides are TGTGCCAGCAGCCTCCGCCCACCTTATCACGCCACAGGGTACGAGCAGTACTTC. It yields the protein CASSLRPPYHATGYEQYF.

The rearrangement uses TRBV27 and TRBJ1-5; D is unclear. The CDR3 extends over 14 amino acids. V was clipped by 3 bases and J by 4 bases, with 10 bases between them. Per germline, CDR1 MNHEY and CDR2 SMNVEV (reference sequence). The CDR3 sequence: CASSFYGQNQPQHF. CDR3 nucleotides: TGTGCCAGCAGTTTCTATGGGCAGAATCAGCCCCAGCATTTT.

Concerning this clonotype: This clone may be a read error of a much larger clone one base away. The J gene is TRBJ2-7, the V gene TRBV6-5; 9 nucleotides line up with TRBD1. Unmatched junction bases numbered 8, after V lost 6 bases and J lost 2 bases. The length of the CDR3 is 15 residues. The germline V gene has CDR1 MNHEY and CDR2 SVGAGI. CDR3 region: CASRYGQGSPYEQYF. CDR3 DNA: TGTGCCAGCAGATATGGACAGGGGAGCCCCTACGAGCAGTACTTC.

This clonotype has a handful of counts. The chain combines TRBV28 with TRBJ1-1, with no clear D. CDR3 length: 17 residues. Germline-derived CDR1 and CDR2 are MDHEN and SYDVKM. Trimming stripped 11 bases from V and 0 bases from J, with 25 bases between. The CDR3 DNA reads TGTGCCGCCCCGGATAAAGCACTCCCTGAGATGAACACTGAAGCTTTCTTT. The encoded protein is CAAPDKALPEMNTEAFF.

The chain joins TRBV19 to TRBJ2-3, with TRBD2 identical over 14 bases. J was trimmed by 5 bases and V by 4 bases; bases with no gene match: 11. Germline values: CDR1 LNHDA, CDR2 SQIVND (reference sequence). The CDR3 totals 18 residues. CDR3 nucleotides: TGTGCCAGTAGTACTGTCCCGGGACTAGCGGGAGAGGTAGATACGCAGTATTTT. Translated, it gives CASSTVPGLAGEVDTQYF.